The text below deals with one T cell receptor (beta chain). Generated by immunoSEQ multiplex PCR, the TCRdb table keeps only in-frame clones and is missing some. The table includes 200,000 to 300,000 clones, about nine tenths detected once. This entry belongs to a study of blood T cell repertoires in COVID-19. Across the study: COVID-19 samples from acute and convalescent phases originated in the United States, Italy and Spain. The analysed material was cDNA or gDNA that came from T cells, B-cell-depleted T cells, or PBMCs.

The CDR3 has 14 amino acids. Deletions cut 4 bases from V and 4 bases from J, with 11 bases between. Germline CDR1 is SGHNT and CDR2 is YENEEA. This chain links TRBV11-3 with TRBJ1-3; D uncertain. The TCR was taken from a man aged 25 to 45 with COVID-19, enrolled during active disease. Sequencing was performed on peripheral blood. CDR3 residues: CASSSPEEGNTIYF. In DNA form, the CDR3 reads TGTGCCAGCAGCTCCCCGGAGGAGGGAAACACCATATATTTT. The full variable domain, rest sourced from reference TRBV11-3 and TRBJ1-3, is EAGVVQSPRYKIIEKKQPVAFWCNPISGHNTLYWYLQNLGQGPELLIRYENEEAVDDSQLPKDRFSAERLKGVDSTLKIQPAELGDSAVYLCASSSPEEGNTIYFGEGSWLTVV.